The present T cell receptor beta chain was sequenced within a study of blood T cell repertoires in COVID-19. Across the study: The United States, Italy and Spain were the sources of the acute and convalescent COVID-19 samples. Sources were T cells, B-cell-depleted T cells, or PBMCs; the material itself was cDNA or gDNA.

Here immunoSEQ multiplex PCR was the method, and the copy in TCRdb shows in-frame clones only, minus some. The sample yields 55,000 to 75,000 clones, roughly 81% seen once. This clone was counted only a few times. The specimen was peripheral blood. This clonotype was obtained from a human donor in a cohort sampled during active COVID-19.

The CDR3 region is CASGRADTQYF. The CDR3 DNA reads as TGTGCCAGTGGGAGGGCCGATACGCAGTATTTT. The V and J genes are TRBV6-6 and TRBJ2-3; TRBD2 aligns across 7 bases. The CDR3 contains 11 residues. Germline assignment: CDR1 MNHNY and CDR2 SVGAGI (reference sequence). With 9 bases clipped from V and 6 bases from J, the junction kept 3 bases outside the gene matches.